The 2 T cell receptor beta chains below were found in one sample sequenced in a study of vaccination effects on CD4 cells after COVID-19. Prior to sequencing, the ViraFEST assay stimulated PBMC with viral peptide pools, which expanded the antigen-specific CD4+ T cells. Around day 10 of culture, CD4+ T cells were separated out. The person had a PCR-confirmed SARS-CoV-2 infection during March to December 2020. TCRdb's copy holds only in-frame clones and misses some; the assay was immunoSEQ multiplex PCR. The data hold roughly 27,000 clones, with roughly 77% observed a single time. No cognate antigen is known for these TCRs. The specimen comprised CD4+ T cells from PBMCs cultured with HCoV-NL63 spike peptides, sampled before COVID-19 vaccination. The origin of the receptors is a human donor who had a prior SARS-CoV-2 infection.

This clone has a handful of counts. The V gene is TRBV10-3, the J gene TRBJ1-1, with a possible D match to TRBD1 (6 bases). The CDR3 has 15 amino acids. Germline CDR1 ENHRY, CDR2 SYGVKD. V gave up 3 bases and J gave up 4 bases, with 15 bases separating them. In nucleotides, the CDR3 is TGTGCCATCAGTGAAGTCCGAACAGGGACCACTGAAGCTTTCTTT. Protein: CAISEVRTGTTEAFF.

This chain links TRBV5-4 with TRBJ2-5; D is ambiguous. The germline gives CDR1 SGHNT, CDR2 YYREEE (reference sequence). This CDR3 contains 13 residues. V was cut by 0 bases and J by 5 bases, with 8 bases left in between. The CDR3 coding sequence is TGTGCCAGCAGCTTGGGTGTTCGGGAGACCCAGTACTTC. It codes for CASSLGVRETQYF. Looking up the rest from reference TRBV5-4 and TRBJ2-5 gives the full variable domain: ETGVTQSPTHLIKTRGQQVTLRCSSQSGHNTVSWYQQALGQGPQFIFQYYREEENGRGNFPPRFSGLQFPNYSSELNVNALELDDSALYLCASSLGVRETQYFGPGTRLLVL.